The 11 T cell receptor beta chains reported below all come from one sample, sequenced in a study of T cell clonality in common variable immunodeficiency. Using immunoSEQ multiplex PCR, the repertoire was profiled, and TCRdb retains in-frame clones only, with some absent. The repertoire yields more than 30,000 clones, none seen only once; the top ten contain roughly 4%. Sequencing was carried out using peripheral blood mononuclear cells. The receptors here all came from a person aged 18 to 70 in good health.

This clone was counted a few times. The DNA ends 3 residues before the CDR3 does, and the rest of the CDR3 is filled in from the germline J gene. The gene calls are TRBV5-5 and TRBJ2-7, with 9 bases fitting TRBD1. The CDR3 totals 15 residues. Germline CDR1 reads SGHKS; CDR2 reads YYEKEE (reference sequence). The V and J ends lost 0 bases and 1 base, in that order; junction bases with no gene match: 2. The chain's CDR3 is CASSLEGQGSYEQYF. CDR3 bases read: TGTGCCAGCAGCTTGGAAGGACAGGGGTCCTACGAG. The full variable domain, completed using reference TRBV5-5 and TRBJ2-7, is DAGVTQSPTHLIKTRGQQVTLRCSPISGHKSVSWYQQVLGQGPQFIFQYYEKEERGRGNFPDRFSARQFPNYSSELNVNALLLGDSALYLCASSLEGQGSYEQYFGPGTRLTVT.

Only a few counts were recorded for this clone. The read terminates 3 residues before the CDR3 end, so the remaining end is supplied by the germline J gene. The chain joins TRBV19 to TRBJ2-3; tentatively, D is TRBD1 or TRBD2 (6 bases each). Looked up from germline, CDR1 is LNHDA and CDR2 is SQIVND (reference sequence). There are 12 residues in the CDR3. The CDR3 DNA, read in part, is TGTGCCAGTAAAGGGGGACGGGAGACG. Encoded protein: CASKGGRET. The full CDR3 sequence reads CASKGGRETQYF.

As for this clone: The read ends 3 residues shy of where the CDR3 ends; the end is completed using the germline J gene. V is TRBV19 and J is TRBJ2-2; perhaps TRBD1 as D (5 bases). The CDR3 sequence is 14 residues long. Germline CDR1 and CDR2: LNHDA and SQIVND (reference sequence). CDR3 DNA (partial): TGTGCCAGTAGTTGGGCCCAGGGTGGTGAAAAG. Its protein product is CASSWAQGGEK. In full, the CDR3 reads CASSWAQGGEKLFF.

This clone showed up many times. The CDR3 end lies 3 residues beyond the end of the read and is filled in from the germline J gene. This chain connects TRBV30 to TRBJ1-1, with D perhaps TRBD1 (5 bases). The V and J ends lost 6 bases and 1 base respectively, with 9 bases between them. This CDR3 comprises 12 residues. CDR1 GTSNPN and CDR2 SVGIG come from the germline V gene (reference sequence). The CDR3 here is CACPQGNTEAFF. CDR3 DNA, as far as it was read: TGTGCCTGCCCCCAGGGGAACACTGAA.

Ten or more counts support this clone. The sequenced fragment ends 3 residues before the CDR3 boundary, so the rest is inferred from the germline J gene. The gene calls are TRBV20-1 and TRBJ1-2; TRBD1 agrees at 7 bases. The V gene's germline CDR1 is DFQATT and CDR2 SNEGSKA (reference sequence). The CDR3 contains 13 residues. The CDR3 bases that were read are TGCAGTGCTCACCGGGACAGCTACAATGAC. It specifies CSAHRDSYND. The full CDR3 is CSAHRDSYNDYTF.

This clone was recorded many times. The read terminates 3 residues before the CDR3 end, so the remaining end is supplied by the germline J gene. The V call is TRBV5-1, the J call TRBJ1-1, with D possibly TRBD1 on 6 matching bases. The germline CDR1 and CDR2 sequences are SGHRS and YFSETQ. There are 14 residues in the CDR3. V lost 2 bases to trimming and J lost 1 base, with 9 bases between them. This chain's CDR3 is CASSFATGNTEAFF. CDR3 bases read: TGCGCCAGCAGCTTCGCGACAGGGAACACTGAA. Drawing the rest from reference TRBV5-1 and TRBJ1-1, the complete variable domain is KAGVTQTPRYLIKTRGQQVTLSCSPISGHRSVSWYQQTPGQGLQFLFEYFSETQRNKGNFPGRFSGRQFSNSRSEMNVSTLELGDSALYLCASSFATGNTEAFFGQGTRLTVV.

This clone was detected ten times or more. The read ends 3 residues shy of where the CDR3 ends; the end is completed using the germline J gene. The chain uses TRBV20-1 and TRBJ1-1, with TRBD1 matching over 8 bases. This CDR3 is 14 amino acids long. J was trimmed by 0 bases and V by 6 bases; bases with no gene match: 6. In germline, CDR1 is DFQATT, CDR2 SNEGSKA (reference sequence). The CDR3: CSAPGQVMNTEAFF. CDR3 DNA, as far as it was read: TGCAGTGCCCCGGGACAGGTCATGAACACTGAA.

This clone has a count of ten or more. Sequencing ends 3 residues short of the CDR3 end; the germline J gene provides the rest. The V and J genes are TRBV12-3 or TRBV12-4 and TRBJ2-1; maybe TRBD1 (6 bases). The V and J ends lost 6 bases and 2 bases respectively, with 14 bases between them. This CDR3 has 15 amino acids. This chain's CDR3 is CASRDIRGTYNEQFF. CDR3 DNA (partial): TGTGCCAGCAGGGACATCAGGGGAACCTACAATGAG.

Note on this clone: The read terminates 3 residues ahead of where the CDR3 ends, so the germline J gene completes it. The genes are TRBV7-3 and TRBJ2-3; 8 bases align to TRBD1. The CDR3 consists of 15 residues. Germline CDR1 reads SGHTA; CDR2 reads FQGTGA. The CDR3 bases that were read are TGTGCCAGCAGCTTAACGCCAGGGGGCAGGGAGACG. Translation: CASSLTPGGRET. The entire CDR3 is CASSLTPGGRETQYF.

In this sample, this clone turned up many times. The observed sequence ends 3 residues before the CDR3 terminus, with the missing tail filled in from the germline J gene. This chain links TRBV4-2 with TRBJ1-1; the D gene is possibly TRBD1 (6 bases). In germline, CDR1 is LGHNA, CDR2 YNFKEQ. The CDR3 extends over 20 amino acids. V was shortened by 3 bases and J by 3 bases, with 29 bases between the two germline ends. This CDR3 is CASSHSRRGGGPFKDTEAFF. The CDR3 DNA, read in part, is TGTGCCAGCAGCCATAGCCGGCGTGGGGGGGGCCCCTTCAAGGACACTGAA.

There are many counts of this clone. The read halts 3 residues ahead of the CDR3 end, with the missing end drawn from the germline J gene. This chain joins TRBV5-4 and TRBJ2-7; D gene ambiguous. The CDR3 is 13 amino acids. Between the trimmed V and J ends, which lost 1 base and 0 bases, there was a span of 5 bases. Per the germline V gene, CDR1 is SGHNT and CDR2 is YYREEE (reference sequence). CDR3 bases read: TGTGCCAGCAGCTTGCACAGCTCCTACGAG. Its protein is CASSLHSSYE. The full CDR3 is CASSLHSSYEQYF. The full variable domain, rest sourced from reference TRBV5-4 and TRBJ2-7, is ETGVTQSPTHLIKTRGQQVTLRCSSQSGHNTVSWYQQALGQGPQFIFQYYREEENGRGNFPPRFSGLQFPNYSSELNVNALELDDSALYLCASSLHSSYEQYFGPGTRLTVT.